A selection of T cell receptor beta chains follows, all from one sample in a study of CD8 T cells in ankylosing spondylitis. MiXCR, applied by TCRdb to the 5' RACE reads, yields one record per CDR3 protein. This sample has fewer than 750,000 distinct CDR3 sequences, with about 20% found just once. The sample consisted of blood, either unsorted or a sorted T cell fraction (not recorded which). Receptors were obtained from a male donor with ankylosing spondylitis. Both conserved end residues are part of each CDR3. The D gene is left open where the match is weak. Only part of the rows carry a size: once, few, many, or a class if the clone is expanded.

j_gene: TRBJ1-2; v_gene: TRBV27; d_gene: TRBD1; abundance: -; CDR3nt: TGTGCCAGCAGCACAGGGGGCAGGGGTGGCTATGGCTACACCTTC; CDR3aa: CASSTGGRGGYGYTF
j_gene: TRBJ1-1; v_gene: TRBV20-1; d_gene: -; abundance: few; CDR3nt: TGCAGTGCTAGCCCAACCTTCGCCCATGAAGCTTTCTTT; CDR3aa: CSASPTFAHEAFF
j_gene: TRBJ2-2; v_gene: TRBV10-3; d_gene: TRBD2; abundance: many; CDR3nt: TGTGCCATCAGTGAGGGGACTAGCGGGACCGGGGAGCTGTTTTTT; CDR3aa: CAISEGTSGTGELFF
j_gene: TRBJ2-5; v_gene: TRBV4-3; d_gene: TRBD2; abundance: -; CDR3nt: TGCGCCAGCAGCCAAGCGCTAGCGGGAGGGGAGGAGACCCAGTACTTC; CDR3aa: CASSQALAGGEETQYF
j_gene: TRBJ1-2; v_gene: TRBV10-3; d_gene: TRBD1; abundance: few; CDR3nt: TGTGCCATCAGTGATTCCCGACAGGGTTATGGCTACACCTTC; CDR3aa: CAISDSRQGYGYTF
j_gene: TRBJ2-2; v_gene: TRBV12-3/TRBV12-4; d_gene: TRBD2; abundance: few; CDR3nt: TGTGCCAGCAGACCTAGACTAGCGGGGAGGGGGACCGGGGAGCTGTTTTTT; CDR3aa: CASRPRLAGRGTGELFF
j_gene: TRBJ2-7; v_gene: TRBV28; d_gene: TRBD2; abundance: -; CDR3nt: TGTGTCAGCAGTTCGCCGGGACTAGCGACCTACGAGCAGTACTTC; CDR3aa: CVSSSPGLATYEQYF
j_gene: TRBJ2-7; v_gene: TRBV29-1; d_gene: -; abundance: -; CDR3nt: TGCAGCGTTTGGGGCTACGAGCAGTACTTC; CDR3aa: CSVWGYEQYF
j_gene: TRBJ1-2; v_gene: TRBV4-1; d_gene: -; abundance: -; CDR3nt: TGCGCCAGCAGCCAAGATCCACAGGGAGTCTATGGCTACACCTTC; CDR3aa: CASSQDPQGVYGYTF
j_gene: TRBJ1-1; v_gene: TRBV21-1; d_gene: -; abundance: -; CDR3nt: TGTGCCAGCAGCAAATACCTTCCCTTGCGACCGGTTCAGCAGGGGACCACTGAAGCTTTCTTT; CDR3aa: CASSKYLPLRPVQQGTTEAFF
j_gene: TRBJ2-1; v_gene: TRBV20-1; d_gene: -; abundance: -; CDR3nt: TGCAGTGCTAGTAGGAGTAAGCCTGAGCAGTTCTTC; CDR3aa: CSASRSKPEQFF
j_gene: TRBJ2-2; v_gene: TRBV10-1; d_gene: TRBD1; abundance: -; CDR3nt: TGCGCCAGCAGGGCCGGGACAGGGGAAATCGGGGAGCTGTTTTTT; CDR3aa: CASRAGTGEIGELFF
j_gene: TRBJ2-1; v_gene: TRBV20-1; d_gene: -; abundance: many; CDR3nt: TGCAGTGTAGCGGCCTCCACCTACAATGAGCAGTTCTTC; CDR3aa: CSVAASTYNEQFF
j_gene: TRBJ2-5; v_gene: TRBV11-3; d_gene: -; abundance: -; CDR3nt: TGTGCCAGCAGCTTAGAACAGGGATCATTGGAGACCCAGTACTTC; CDR3aa: CASSLEQGSLETQYF
j_gene: TRBJ2-7; v_gene: TRBV18; d_gene: TRBD1; abundance: -; CDR3nt: TGTGCCAGCTCACCGTCCGGGACAGGGGAACAGTACTTC; CDR3aa: CASSPSGTGEQYF
j_gene: TRBJ2-6; v_gene: TRBV12-3/TRBV12-4; d_gene: TRBD2; abundance: -; CDR3nt: TGTGCCAGCAGTTTAAAGCTAGCGGGCTACTCTGGGGCCAACGTCCTGACTTTC; CDR3aa: CASSLKLAGYSGANVLTF
j_gene: TRBJ2-3; v_gene: TRBV6-5; d_gene: -; abundance: few; CDR3nt: TGTGCCAGCAATTTACAGGGGAGGAGCACAGATACGCAGTATTTT; CDR3aa: CASNLQGRSTDTQYF
j_gene: TRBJ1-3; v_gene: TRBV9; d_gene: -; abundance: few; CDR3nt: TGTGCCAGCAGCGTAGAGCCGATCTCTGGAAACACCATATATTTT; CDR3aa: CASSVEPISGNTIYF
j_gene: TRBJ2-1; v_gene: TRBV29-1; d_gene: -; abundance: -; CDR3nt: TGCAGCGTTGCCCAGGGTAGCTCCTACAATGAGCAGTTCTTC; CDR3aa: CSVAQGSSYNEQFF
j_gene: TRBJ1-6; v_gene: TRBV4-2; d_gene: TRBD1; abundance: few; CDR3nt: TGTGCCAGCAGCCCTTCGGCCTTCCGTGTAGGGACAGGGTTCAATTCACCCCTCCACTTT; CDR3aa: CASSPSAFRVGTGFNSPLHF